This T cell receptor (beta chain) was sequenced in a study of T-cell memory formation after mild COVID-19. Overall study: TCR clusters were mostly donor specific.

Study-level results: Some SARS-CoV-2-responding clones were already detected in memory before infection. Second-wave clones peaking on day 37 lacked confirmed SARS-CoV-2 specificity.

As regards this clonotype: Its antigen is unidentified.

The CDR3 contains 14 residues. Losses at the gene ends were 7 bases for V and 5 bases for J; bases not matched to a gene: 10. In TCRdb, the 5' RACE reads were re-called with MiXCR into one record per CDR3 protein. The sample has around 220,000 distinct CDR3 sequences; about 15% are singletons. This TCR was recovered from a man aged 18 to 30 who had mild COVID-19 (a few samples of this study predate the infection). Cell type and time point are not known. The source material was PBMCs or a T cell subset sorted from them (not recorded which). The chain joins TRBV12-3 or TRBV12-4 to TRBJ1-2, with TRBD1 identical over 7 bases. CDR3: CASTEQGLAYGYTF. The CDR3 DNA follows: TGTGCCAGCACCGAACAGGGGTTGGCATATGGCTACACCTTC.